This T cell receptor beta chain was sequenced in a study of blood T cell repertoires in COVID-19. Per the original data handling: Using reference gene primer amplification, nucleated cell counts were estimated. Generated by immunoSEQ multiplex PCR, the TCRdb table keeps only in-frame clones and is missing some. That table supplies the V and J calls and clone size; D and trimming were determined from the DNA. The sample carries about 300,000 clones, approximately 88% recorded once. Enrollees, about 18 to 95 years old, lived in 24 US areas. Recovered status in Cohort 3 required two negative PCRs, clearance, or symptom resolution. The CDR3 contains 13 residues. Trimming took 2 bases from V and 7 from J, leaving 12 bases between them. Germline CDR1 and CDR2: SGHRS and YFSETQ.

The clonotype originates from a man aged 55 to 70 who had recovered from COVID-19. Sequenced material: PBMCs or T cells enriched from blood (not recorded which). V and J are TRBV5-1 and TRBJ1-1, with a possible D match to TRBD1 (6 bases). DNA for the CDR3: TGCGCCAGCAGCTTAGGGGGTGGAGGTGAAGCTTTCTTT. Its protein is CASSLGGGGEAFF.